What follows are 26 T cell receptor beta chains derived from one specimen sequenced in a study of T cell changes during pregnancy in multiple sclerosis. Only in-frame clones appear in the TCRdb table, and some are missing; sequencing was by immunoSEQ multiplex PCR. The sample includes 13,000 to 15,000 clones, 65% to 90% of them seen just once. Sequenced material: CD8+ T cells from peripheral blood mononuclear cells, taken in the first trimester of pregnancy. The receptors originated from a female donor with multiple sclerosis, enrolled in a pregnancy study.

CDR3 in amino acids: CASSLSGQETQYF. The CDR3 bases are TGTGCCAGCAGCTTGTCAGGGCAAGAGACCCAGTACTTC. The chain joins TRBV11-1 to TRBJ2-5; tentatively, D is TRBD1 (5 bases). The CDR3 has 13 amino acids. CDR1 and CDR2 from the germline V gene are SGHAT and FQDESV (reference sequence). V lost 3 bases and J lost 2, with 7 bases in between.

This clone is judged medium-sized (0.01 to 0.1%). V is TRBV5-4 and J is TRBJ2-6; a possible D gene is TRBD2 (5 bases). The CDR3 length is 16 residues. Trimming cost V 0 bases and J 2 bases, with 9 bases left between them. CDR1 and CDR2 (germline): SGHNT, YYREEE (reference sequence). Written as DNA, the CDR3 is TGTGCCAGCAGCTTGGCCCCCGGGGCTGGGGCCAACGTCCTGACTTTC. Residues: CASSLAPGAGANVLTF.

The J gene is TRBJ2-7, the V gene TRBV30; weak D call: TRBD1 (5 bases). CDR3 length: 12 residues. Trimming left V 8 bases short and J 2 bases short, with 13 bases between. Germline CDR1 is GTSNPN and CDR2 is SVGIG (reference sequence). The DNA for the CDR3 is TGTGCCGGCAAGGGGTCCACCTACGAGCAGTACTTC. This gives the protein CAGKGSTYEQYF.

The rearrangement uses TRBV2 and TRBJ2-1; 12 bases align to TRBD1. Germline loops: CDR1 SNHLY, CDR2 FYNNEI. The CDR3 consists of 10 residues. J lost 16 bases, V lost 6 bases, and 1 base had no gene match. The CDR3 region has the DNA TGTGCCAGCAGGGGACAGGGGGCTTTCTTC. Protein product: CASRGQGAFF.

J is TRBJ2-1 and V is TRBV6-1; tentative D call: TRBD2 (6 bases). Per germline, CDR1 MNHNS and CDR2 SASEGT. V lost 3 bases and J lost 0, with 12 bases in between. This CDR3 is 16 amino acids long. CDR3 sequence: CASSEGAGNSYNEQFF. CDR3 in DNA: TGTGCCAGCAGTGAGGGTGCGGGGAACTCCTACAATGAGCAGTTCTTC.

This chain links TRBV6-6 with TRBJ1-4, with 7 bases identical to TRBD1. Germline V gene data show CDR1 as MNHNY and CDR2 as SVGAGI (reference sequence). V was clipped by 6 bases and J by 0 bases; unmatched bases: 7. CDR3 length: 16 amino acids. The CDR3 sequence is CASRTGQAPTNEKLFF. CDR3 DNA sequence: TGTGCCAGCAGAACCGGACAGGCTCCAACTAATGAAAAACTGTTTTTT.

This clone turned up a few times. The genes are TRBV19 and TRBJ2-1, with 7 nucleotides matching TRBD1. Germline-derived CDR1 and CDR2 are LNHDA and SQIVND (reference sequence). There are 15 residues in the CDR3. J lost 0 bases, V lost 5 bases, and 4 bases had no gene match. CDR3 sequence reads: CASSPDRSSYNEQFF. CDR3 in DNA: TGTGCCAGTAGTCCGGACAGGAGCTCCTACAATGAGCAGTTCTTC. Complete variable domain (other parts from reference TRBV19 and TRBJ2-1): DGGITQSPKYLFRKEGQNVTLSCEQNLNHDAMYWYRQDPGQGLRLIYYSQIVNDFQKGDIAEGYSVSREKKESFPLTVTSAQKNPTAFYLCASSPDRSSYNEQFFGPGTRLTVL.

The chain employs TRBV15 and TRBJ2-7, with 12 bases fitting TRBD1. With 4 bases clipped from V and 5 bases from J, the junction kept 3 bases outside the gene matches. Germline V lookup: CDR1 LNHNV, CDR2 YYDKDF (reference sequence). The length of the CDR3 is 14 residues. The CDR3 region is CATSTGQGADEQYF. In DNA form, the CDR3 reads TGTGCCACCAGCACGGGACAGGGGGCCGACGAGCAGTACTTC.

This chain links TRBV29-1 with TRBJ2-1, with D perhaps TRBD2 (5 bases). The CDR3 covers 17 residues. V dropped 1 base and J dropped 9 bases, with 25 bases sitting between them. Germline CDR1 SQVTM, CDR2 ANQGSEA. Written as DNA, the CDR3 is TGCAGCGTTGAAGGCGGAGGCCTTGCTAGCTCCCAAATTGAGCAGTTCTTC. It codes for CSVEGGGLASSQIEQFF.

The chain has TRBV6-6 and TRBJ1-3; D gene uncertain. V was trimmed by 6 bases and J by 0 bases, leaving 6 bases between them. In germline, CDR1 is MNHNY, CDR2 SVGAGI (reference sequence). The CDR3 has 13 residues. CDR3 coding DNA: TGTGCCAGCAGCGGAGCCTCTGGAAACACCATATATTTT. Protein: CASSGASGNTIYF.

This chain uses TRBV6-4 with TRBJ2-6, with D maybe TRBD1 (6 bases). The CDR3 totals 17 residues. V shed 0 bases and J shed 0 bases, with 9 bases lying between them. The germline V gene has CDR1 MRHNA and CDR2 SNTAGT. CDR3 sequence (DNA): TGTGCCAGCAGTGACTCCGTAGGGGGCTCTGGGGCCAACGTCCTGACTTTC. Translated, it gives CASSDSVGGSGANVLTF.

This clone has a single count. The chain combines TRBV11-2 with TRBJ2-2; possible D gene TRBD2, 5 bases. Germline V CDR1 and CDR2: SGHAT, FQNNGV. Trimming cost V 0 bases and J 3 bases, with 17 bases left between them. CDR3 size: 18 residues. The CDR3 region has the DNA TGTGCCAGCAGCTTAGACCGGGGTACAGTGAGGGACACCGGGGAGCTGTTTTTT. Translation: CASSLDRGTVRDTGELFF.

The rearrangement joins TRBV5-1 to TRBJ1-4; 10 nucleotides align to TRBD1. This CDR3 region has 17 residues. Germline V CDR1 and CDR2: SGHRS, YFSETQ. Trimming took 3 bases from V and 0 from J; bases not matched to a gene: 5. The CDR3 nucleotides are TGCGCCAGCAGCTCAGGGGACAGGGGAGCAACTAATGAAAAACTGTTTTTT. Protein product: CASSSGDRGATNEKLFF.

A single count supports this clone. The rearrangement uses TRBV28 and TRBJ2-2; 7 nucleotides match TRBD1. Germline CDR1 and CDR2: MDHEN and SYDVKM. The CDR3 loop spans 15 amino acids. Trimming cost V 5 bases and J 3 bases; bases outside gene matches: 6. For the CDR3, the DNA is TGTGCCAGCAGTACAGGGGAGAGGGACACCGGGGAGCTGTTTTTT. Its protein product is CASSTGERDTGELFF.

This chain links TRBV4-2 with TRBJ2-1; D is unresolved. Germline CDR1 reads LGHNA; CDR2 reads YNFKEQ. V was pared by 0 bases and J by 2 bases, with 11 bases between. The CDR3 loop spans 16 amino acids. The CDR3 loop reads CASSQDSASPYNEQFF. CDR3 DNA sequence: TGTGCCAGCAGCCAAGATAGTGCGTCCCCCTACAATGAGCAGTTCTTC.

The rearrangement links TRBV27 to TRBJ2-7; TRBD2 might be the D (5 bases). Germline lookup yields CDR1 MNHEY and CDR2 SMNVEV (reference sequence). Trimming took off 2 bases at V and 7 bases at J, with 12 bases between the two ends. There are 13 residues in the CDR3. The CDR3 spells CASSLPGSREQYF. In DNA, the CDR3 is TGTGCCAGCAGTTTACCGGGGTCCCGGGAGCAGTACTTC.

V usage is TRBV10-3 and J usage is TRBJ2-7; 12 bases match TRBD2. Germline V lookup: CDR1 ENHRY, CDR2 SYGVKD. The CDR3 extends over 16 amino acids. The J segment lost 2 bases and the V segment lost 7 bases, leaving 9 bases of the junction unmatched. The CDR3 DNA reads as TGTGCCATCACCCAGCCCCTAGCGGGGGGGACCTACGAGCAGTACTTC. The encoded protein is CAITQPLAGGTYEQYF.

This rearrangement joins TRBV9 to TRBJ1-3; weak D call: TRBD1 (6 bases). V lost 4 bases and J 0 bases, leaving 11 bases between the germline ends. The CDR3 length is 15 residues. The V gene's germline CDR1 is SGDLS and CDR2 YYNGEE. For the CDR3, the DNA is TGTGCCAGCAGCCCCGGACAGAGCTCTGGAAACACCATATATTTT. It encodes CASSPGQSSGNTIYF.

V and J are TRBV4-1 and TRBJ2-1; 10 positions agree with TRBD2. Germline V lookup: CDR1 MGHRA, CDR2 YSYEKL. The CDR3 runs 17 residues. J gave up 8 bases and V 1 base, and 11 bases lay outside the gene matches. The CDR3 DNA sequence: TGCGCCAGCAGCCAAGGGGGGGCTAGCGGGAGTGGGGATGAGCAGTTCTTC. This encodes CASSQGGASGSGDEQFF.

Written as DNA, the CDR3 is TGTGCCAGCAGTTTGGCGGGGGGCACCGGGGAGCTGTTTTTT. This sequence encodes CASSLAGGTGELFF. V is TRBV9 and J is TRBJ2-2; 8 positions match TRBD2. Germline CDR1 is SGDLS and CDR2 is YYNGEE. Unmatched junction bases numbered 4, after V lost 5 bases and J lost 4 bases. CDR3 length equals 14 residues.

V gene TRBV2 combines with J gene TRBJ1-1; TRBD1 might be the D (5 bases). In germline, CDR1 is SNHLY, CDR2 FYNNEI. The CDR3 consists of 13 residues. The V end lost 4 bases, the J end lost 1 base, and 7 bases lay between the germline ends. CDR3 region: CASSGRGNTEAFF. CDR3 DNA sequence: TGTGCCAGCAGTGGGAGGGGGAACACTGAAGCTTTCTTT.

This clone was found once. The gene calls are TRBV19 and TRBJ1-1; D possibly corresponds to TRBD1 (6 bases). V lost 7 bases and J 6 bases, leaving 18 bases between the germline ends. The CDR3 totals 14 residues. Germline V lookup: CDR1 LNHDA, CDR2 SQIVND (reference sequence). The CDR3 nucleotides are TGTGCCAGTACCCCGCGAGGGGGATTTCCTGAAGCTTTCTTT. Its translation: CASTPRGGFPEAFF.

The chain joins TRBV7-9 to TRBJ2-7; the match to TRBD2 covers 8 bases. The J segment lost 0 bases and the V segment lost 2 bases, leaving 3 bases of the junction unmatched. The CDR3 spans 15 residues. Germline V CDR1 and CDR2: SEHNR, FQNEAQ (reference sequence). The CDR3 DNA sequence: TGTGCCAGCAGCTTAAAAAGCGGGAGCTCCTACGAGCAGTACTTC. It yields the protein CASSLKSGSSYEQYF.

This clone was counted between two and nine times. The chain has TRBV30 and TRBJ2-7; a possible D gene is TRBD1 (5 bases). The CDR3 runs to 13 residues. The germline V gene encodes CDR1 GTSNPN and CDR2 SVGIG (reference sequence). V gave up 5 bases and J gave up 0 bases, with 11 bases separating them. CDR3 amino acids: CAWSQDTSYEQYF. The CDR3 coding sequence is TGTGCCTGGTCCCAGGACACCTCCTACGAGCAGTACTTC. Drawing the rest from reference TRBV30 and TRBJ2-7, the complete variable domain is SQTIHQWPATLVQPVGSPLSLECTVEGTSNPNLYWYRQAAGRGLQLLFYSVGIGQISSEVPQNLSASRPQDRQFILSSKKLLLSDSGFYLCAWSQDTSYEQYFGPGTRLTVT.

The CDR3 region is CASSLGTSGAETQYF. The DNA of the CDR3 is TGTGCCAGCAGCTTGGGGACTAGCGGGGCCGAGACCCAGTACTTC. The chain is built from TRBV13 and TRBJ2-5; TRBD2 aligns across 13 bases. CDR3 length equals 15 residues. V lost 3 bases and J lost 5; bases outside the gene matches: 3. Germline V CDR1 and CDR2: PRHDT, FYEKMQ (reference sequence).

This clone appeared once. The chain couples TRBV30 to TRBJ2-7; TRBD2 matches at 9 bases. The CDR3 totals 14 residues. Trimming took 2 bases from V and 5 from J; bases not matched to a gene: 7. CDR1 and CDR2 from the germline V gene are GTSNPN and SVGIG (reference sequence). This CDR3 reads CAWSPGTSPHEQYF. Written as DNA, the CDR3 is TGTGCCTGGAGTCCCGGGACTAGCCCTCACGAGCAGTACTTC.